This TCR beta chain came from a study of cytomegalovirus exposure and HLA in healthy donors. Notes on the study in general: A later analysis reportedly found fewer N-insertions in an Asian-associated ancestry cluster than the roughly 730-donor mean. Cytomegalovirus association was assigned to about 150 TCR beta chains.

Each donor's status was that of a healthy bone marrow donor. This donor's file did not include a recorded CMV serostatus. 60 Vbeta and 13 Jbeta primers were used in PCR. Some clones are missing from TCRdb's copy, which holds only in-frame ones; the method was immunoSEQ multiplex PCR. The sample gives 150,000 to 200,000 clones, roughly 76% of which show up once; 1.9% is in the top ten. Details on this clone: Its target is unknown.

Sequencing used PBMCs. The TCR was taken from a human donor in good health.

The CDR3 is CASSQVTSGVYEQFF. The CDR3 DNA follows: TGCGCCAGCAGCCAAGTGACTAGCGGGGTATATGAGCAGTTCTTC. The chain carries TRBV4-3 and TRBJ2-1, with TRBD2 matching over 11 bases. This CDR3 comprises 15 residues. V lost 1 base and J lost 8; bases outside the gene matches: 4. Germline V CDR1 and CDR2: LGHNA, YSLEER.